Shown below are 6 T cell receptor beta chains from a single sample sequenced in a study of CD8 T cells in ankylosing spondylitis. TCRdb used MiXCR to reprocess the 5' RACE reads, holding one entry per CDR3 protein. Altogether nearly 350,000 distinct CDR3 sequences are present, roughly 15% being singletons, with the ten largest covering roughly 1.1%. The sequenced sample consisted of blood, either unsorted or a sorted T cell fraction (not recorded which). These receptors all stem from a male donor with ankylosing spondylitis or in good health (not recorded which).

Ten or more counts support this clonotype. The rearrangement links TRBV12-3 or TRBV12-4 to TRBJ1-2; D is ambiguous. This CDR3 spans 11 amino acids. Deletions cut 5 bases from V and 4 bases from J, with 5 bases between. CDR3 region: CASSLLYGYTF. The CDR3 DNA follows: TGTGCCAGCAGTCTGCTCTATGGCTACACCTTC.

The chain links TRBV5-1 to TRBJ2-2, with 8 bases that match TRBD1. Germline V CDR1 and CDR2: SGHRS, YFSETQ. V was clipped by 2 bases and J by 0 bases; unmatched bases: 6. The CDR3 runs to 17 residues. CDR3 DNA: TGCGCCAGCAGCTTAAGCACGACAGGGGCGAACACCGGGGAGCTGTTTTTT. It encodes CASSLSTTGANTGELFF.

This clonotype was counted between two and nine times. CDR3: CASSPQGGEKLFF. CDR3 nucleotide sequence: TGTGCCAGCAGCCCTCAGGGAGGCGAAAAACTGTTTTTT. This rearrangement joins TRBV4-2 to TRBJ1-4; the D gene is possibly TRBD1 (5 bases). Germline loops: CDR1 LGHNA, CDR2 YNFKEQ. The CDR3 runs to 13 residues. V lost 4 bases to trimming and J lost 8 bases, with 11 bases between them.

V gene TRBV29-1 combines with J gene TRBJ2-7; 10 positions match TRBD2. The CDR3 covers 14 residues. Looked up from germline, CDR1 is SQVTM and CDR2 is ANQGSEA. V lost 6 bases to trimming and J lost 0 bases; unmatched junction nucleotides: 5. The CDR3 region is CSVVAGGFSYEQYF. In nucleotides, the CDR3 is TGCAGCGTGGTAGCGGGAGGTTTCTCCTACGAGCAGTACTTC.

The table lists this clonotype with many counts. CDR3 in amino acids: CASSTSPGPYEQYF. Written as DNA, the CDR3 is TGCGCCAGCAGCACCTCACCGGGCCCCTACGAGCAGTACTTC. This chain joins TRBV5-1 and TRBJ2-7; no firm D call. This CDR3 contains 14 residues. The V and J ends lost 4 bases and 2 bases respectively, with 13 bases between them. Germline V gene lookup returns CDR1 SGHRS and CDR2 YFSETQ. The full variable domain, with the rest looked up from reference TRBV5-1 and TRBJ2-7, is KAGVTQTPRYLIKTRGQQVTLSCSPISGHRSVSWYQQTPGQGLQFLFEYFSETQRNKGNFPGRFSGRQFSNSRSEMNVSTLELGDSALYLCASSTSPGPYEQYFGPGTRLTVT.

The chain recombines TRBV27 with TRBJ1-4, with TRBD1 as a possible D gene (6 bases). CDR3 length: 16 residues. The germline CDR1 and CDR2 sequences are MNHEY and SMNVEV (reference sequence). V lost 4 bases to trimming and J lost 7 bases, with 19 bases between them. The CDR3 nucleotides read TGTGCCAGCAGTTCCGCCTGGACAGCCCGGGGTGAAAAACTGTTTTTT. It specifies CASSSAWTARGEKLFF.